These 10 T cell receptor beta chains originate from one sample sequenced in a study of cytomegalovirus exposure and HLA in healthy donors. Researchers ran the PCR with 60 Vbeta and 13 Jbeta primers. This table comes from immunoSEQ multiplex PCR, and its TCRdb copy is limited to in-frame clones, with some not included. The sample contains 200,000 to 250,000 clones, around 85% of which appear only once. Sequenced material: PBMCs. These receptors all stem from a human donor in good health.

The chain combines TRBV21-1 with TRBJ2-1; no check of the table's D call, TRBD1, against the DNA was made. TRBV21-1 is a known pseudogene. The CDR3 runs to 15 residues. The CDR3 coding sequence is TGTGCCAGCAGGAGGATCGGGACAGGGTTCTTTGAGCAGTTCTTC. This gives the protein CASRRIGTGFFEQFF.

This chain links TRBV6-5 with TRBJ2-7; 10 bases map to TRBD1. The V and J ends lost 6 bases and 3 bases, in that order; junction bases with no gene match: 8. CDR3 length equals 15 residues. Germline V lookup: CDR1 MNHEY, CDR2 SVGAGI. CDR3 region: CASRKTGTGVYEQYF. The CDR3 DNA reads TGTGCCAGCAGGAAAACGGGGACAGGGGTCTACGAGCAGTACTTC.

The chain has TRBV5-5 and TRBJ1-2, with D perhaps matching TRBD1 (6 bases). V lost 0 bases and J 4 bases, leaving 16 bases between the germline ends. CDR3 length: 16 residues. Germline V lookup: CDR1 SGHKS, CDR2 YYEKEE (reference sequence). The CDR3 here is CASSLGGGEAAYGYTF. The CDR3 bases are TGTGCCAGCAGCTTGGGAGGGGGAGAAGCAGCCTATGGCTACACCTTC.

V and J are TRBV18 and TRBJ2-1; 9 bases are shared with TRBD2. The V and J ends lost 2 bases and 10 bases, in that order; junction bases with no gene match: 9. The CDR3 loop spans 15 amino acids. Germline lookup yields CDR1 KGHSH and CDR2 LQKENI. The CDR3 loop is CASSPGGRAFREQFF. The CDR3 nucleotides read TGTGCCAGCTCACCAGGCGGGAGGGCCTTCAGGGAGCAGTTCTTC. The variable domain in full, completed from reference TRBV18 and TRBJ2-1, reads NAGVMQNPRHLVRRRGQEARLRCSPMKGHSHVYWYRQLPEEGLKFMVYLQKENIIDESGMPKERFSAEFPKEGPSILRIQQVVRGDSAAYFCASSPGGRAFREQFFGPGTRLTVL.

This chain connects TRBV18 to TRBJ2-7; the match to TRBD1 covers 7 bases. Germline loops: CDR1 KGHSH, CDR2 LQKENI. CDR3 length: 15 amino acids. The V gene end was trimmed by 6 bases and the J gene end by 2 bases; junction bases not matched to a gene: 10. The CDR3 protein is CASSPNQGDPYEQYF. The CDR3 DNA is TGTGCCAGCTCGCCAAATCAGGGGGACCCCTACGAGCAGTACTTC.

Points on this clone: The junction and the germline gene differ at one end; a read error may be behind it. The gene calls are TRBV7-9 and TRBJ1-4; 8 positions match TRBD1. Looked up from germline, CDR1 is SEHNR and CDR2 is FQNEAQ (reference sequence). The CDR3 totals 14 residues. The CDR3 reads CSSSLQGVNEKLFF. CDR3 DNA: TGTTCCAGCAGCTTACAGGGGGTTAATGAAAAACTGTTTTTT.

The rearrangement uses TRBV7-3 and TRBJ2-2, with a possible D match to TRBD1 (5 bases). Germline-derived CDR1 and CDR2 are SGHTA and FQGTGA. The CDR3 consists of 15 residues. With 2 bases removed from V and 4 bases from J, the gap between germline ends came to 11 bases. CDR3 nucleotide sequence: TGTGCCAGCAGCTTAGGGGCTTCGGGCACCGGGGAGCTGTTTTTT. This translates into CASSLGASGTGELFF.

The chain combines TRBV6-4 with TRBJ2-2; D might be TRBD2 (5 bases). The CDR3 runs to 15 residues. V lost 4 bases, J lost 5 bases, and 14 bases lay in between. Germline V lookup: CDR1 MRHNA, CDR2 SNTAGT. CDR3 in amino acids: CASSASSGLTGELFF. CDR3 coding DNA: TGTGCCAGCAGTGCCTCAAGCGGATTGACCGGGGAGCTGTTTTTT.

The CDR3 here is CASSGQIEAFF. The CDR3 DNA is TGTGCCAGCAGTGGACAGATTGAAGCTTTCTTT. This chain joins TRBV6-5 and TRBJ1-1; tentative D call: TRBD1 (6 bases). Trimming removed 5 bases from V and 7 bases from J, with 8 bases in between. This CDR3 spans 11 amino acids. Germline CDR1 is MNHEY and CDR2 is SVGAGI.

This clone appeared a few times. This chain connects TRBV7-9 to TRBJ2-5, with D perhaps matching TRBD2 (6 bases). The germline V and J ends were trimmed by 4 bases and 4 bases, with 10 bases remaining between them. Germline V gene data show CDR1 as SEHNR and CDR2 as FQNEAQ (reference sequence). This CDR3 is built from 13 residues. The CDR3 loop is CASSSLAPETQYF. The CDR3 DNA reads TGTGCCAGCAGCTCACTAGCTCCAGAGACCCAGTACTTC.